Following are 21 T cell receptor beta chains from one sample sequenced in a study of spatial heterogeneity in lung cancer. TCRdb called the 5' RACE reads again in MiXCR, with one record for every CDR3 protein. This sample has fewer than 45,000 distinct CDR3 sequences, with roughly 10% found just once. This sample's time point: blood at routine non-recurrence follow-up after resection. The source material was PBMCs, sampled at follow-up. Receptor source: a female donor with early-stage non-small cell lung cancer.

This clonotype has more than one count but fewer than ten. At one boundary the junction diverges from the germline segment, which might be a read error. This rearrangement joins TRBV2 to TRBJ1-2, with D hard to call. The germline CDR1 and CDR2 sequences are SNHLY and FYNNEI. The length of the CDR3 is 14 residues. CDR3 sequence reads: CASREGRSNYGYTF. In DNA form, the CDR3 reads TGTGCCAGCAGGGAAGGCCGTTCCAACTATGGCTACACCTTC.

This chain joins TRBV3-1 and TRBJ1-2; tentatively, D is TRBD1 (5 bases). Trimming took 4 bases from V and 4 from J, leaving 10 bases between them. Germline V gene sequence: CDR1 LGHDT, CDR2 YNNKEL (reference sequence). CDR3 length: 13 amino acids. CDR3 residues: CASSPETVYGYTF. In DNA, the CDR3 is TGTGCCAGCAGCCCAGAGACAGTCTATGGCTACACCTTC.

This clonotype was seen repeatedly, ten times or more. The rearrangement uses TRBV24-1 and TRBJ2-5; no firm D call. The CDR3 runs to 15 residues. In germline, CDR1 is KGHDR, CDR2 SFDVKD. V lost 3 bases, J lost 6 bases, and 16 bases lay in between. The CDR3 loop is CATSDRGPTAKTQYF. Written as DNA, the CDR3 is TGTGCCACCAGTGATAGAGGACCCACCGCGAAGACCCAGTACTTC.

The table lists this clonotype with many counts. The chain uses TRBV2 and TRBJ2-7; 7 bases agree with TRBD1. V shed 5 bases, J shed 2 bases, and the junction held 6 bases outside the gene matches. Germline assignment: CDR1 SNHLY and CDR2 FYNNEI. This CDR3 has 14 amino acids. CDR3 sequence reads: CASSFGQEAYEQYF. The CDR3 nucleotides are TGTGCCAGCAGTTTTGGACAGGAAGCCTACGAGCAGTACTTC. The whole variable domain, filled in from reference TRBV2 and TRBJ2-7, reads EPEVTQTPSHQVTQMGQEVILRCVPISNHLYFYWYRQILGQKVEFLVSFYNNEISEKSEIFDDQFSVERPDGSNFTLKIRSTKLEDSAMYFCASSFGQEAYEQYFGPGTRLTVT.

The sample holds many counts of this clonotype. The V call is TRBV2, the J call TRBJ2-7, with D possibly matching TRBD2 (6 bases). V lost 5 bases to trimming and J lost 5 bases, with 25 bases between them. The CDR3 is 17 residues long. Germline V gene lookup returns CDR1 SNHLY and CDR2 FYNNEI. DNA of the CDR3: TGTGCCAGCAGTCCATTGGTGGCGGGGAACTCCTATGACGAGCAGTACTTC. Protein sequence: CASSPLVAGNSYDEQYF.

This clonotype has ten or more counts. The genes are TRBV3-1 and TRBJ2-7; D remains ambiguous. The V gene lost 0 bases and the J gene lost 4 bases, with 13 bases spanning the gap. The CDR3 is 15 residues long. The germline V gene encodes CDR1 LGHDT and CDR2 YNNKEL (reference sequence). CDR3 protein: CASSQENRKVYEQYF. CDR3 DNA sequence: TGTGCCAGCAGCCAAGAAAACCGTAAGGTGTACGAGCAGTACTTC.

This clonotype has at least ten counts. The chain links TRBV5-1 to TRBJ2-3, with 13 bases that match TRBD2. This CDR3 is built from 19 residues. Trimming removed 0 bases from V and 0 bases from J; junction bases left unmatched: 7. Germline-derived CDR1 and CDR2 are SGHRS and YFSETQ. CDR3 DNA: TGCGCCAGCAGCTTGGCCGGGGGACTAGCGGGGACTAGCACAGATACGCAGTATTTT. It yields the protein CASSLAGGLAGTSTDTQYF.

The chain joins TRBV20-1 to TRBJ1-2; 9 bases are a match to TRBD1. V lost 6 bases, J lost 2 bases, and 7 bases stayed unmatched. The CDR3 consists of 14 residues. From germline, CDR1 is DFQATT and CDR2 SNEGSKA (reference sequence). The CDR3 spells CSAWTGDLNYGYTF. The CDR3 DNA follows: TGCAGTGCGTGGACAGGGGACTTAAACTATGGCTACACCTTC.

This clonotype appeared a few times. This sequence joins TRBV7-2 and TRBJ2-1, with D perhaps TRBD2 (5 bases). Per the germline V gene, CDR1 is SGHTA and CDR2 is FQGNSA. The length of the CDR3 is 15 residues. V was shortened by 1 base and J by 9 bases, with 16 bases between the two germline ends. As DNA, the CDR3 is TGTGCCAGCAGCTTAGGCGGGCCGCGAAGTGGTGAGCAGTTCTTC. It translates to CASSLGGPRSGEQFF.

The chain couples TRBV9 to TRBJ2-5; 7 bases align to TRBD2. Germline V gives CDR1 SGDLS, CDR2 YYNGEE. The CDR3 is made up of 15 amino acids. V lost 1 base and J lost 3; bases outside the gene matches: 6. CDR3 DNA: TGTGCCAGCAGCGTAAGAGCTAGCGGAGAAGAGACCCAGTACTTC. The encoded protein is CASSVRASGEETQYF.

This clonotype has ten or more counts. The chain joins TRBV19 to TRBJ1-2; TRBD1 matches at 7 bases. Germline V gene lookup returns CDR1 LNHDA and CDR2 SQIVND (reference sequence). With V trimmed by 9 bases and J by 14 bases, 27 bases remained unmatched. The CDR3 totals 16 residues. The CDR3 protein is CASQYLGDSAFYERTF. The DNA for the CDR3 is TGTGCCAGCCAATATTTAGGGGACAGCGCTTTCTATGAGAGGACCTTC.

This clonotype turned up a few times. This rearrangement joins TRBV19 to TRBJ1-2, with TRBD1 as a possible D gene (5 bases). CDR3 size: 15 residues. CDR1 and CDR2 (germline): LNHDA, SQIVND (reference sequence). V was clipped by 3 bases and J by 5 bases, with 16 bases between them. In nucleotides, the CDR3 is TGTGCCAGTAGTATCATCAGGGTTGGTTTTTATGGCTACACCTTC. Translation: CASSIIRVGFYGYTF.

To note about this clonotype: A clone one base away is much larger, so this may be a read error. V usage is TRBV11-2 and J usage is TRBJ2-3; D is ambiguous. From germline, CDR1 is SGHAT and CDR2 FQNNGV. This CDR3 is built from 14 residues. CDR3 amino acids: CVSSFLLITDTQYF. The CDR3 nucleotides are TGTGTCAGCAGCTTCCTACTTATCACAGATACGCAGTATTTT.

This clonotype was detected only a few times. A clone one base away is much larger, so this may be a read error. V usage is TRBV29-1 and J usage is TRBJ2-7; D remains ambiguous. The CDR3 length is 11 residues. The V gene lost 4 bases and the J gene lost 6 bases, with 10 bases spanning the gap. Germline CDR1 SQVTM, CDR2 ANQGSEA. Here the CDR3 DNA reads TGCAGCGTTGCGGTTGCCTGCGAGCAGTACTTC. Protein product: CSVAVACEQYF.

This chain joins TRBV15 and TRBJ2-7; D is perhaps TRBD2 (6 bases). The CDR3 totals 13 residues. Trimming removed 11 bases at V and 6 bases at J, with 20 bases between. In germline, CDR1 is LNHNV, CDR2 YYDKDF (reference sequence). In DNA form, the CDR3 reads TGTGCCGTATCCCTGGGCGGGAAGGGCGAGCAGTACTTC. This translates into CAVSLGGKGEQYF.

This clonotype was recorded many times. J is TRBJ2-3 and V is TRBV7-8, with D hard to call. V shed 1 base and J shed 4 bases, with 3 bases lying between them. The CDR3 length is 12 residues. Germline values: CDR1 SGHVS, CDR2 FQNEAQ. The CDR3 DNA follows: TGTGCCAGCAGCTTAGTCCCAGATACGCAGTATTTT. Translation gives CASSLVPDTQYF.

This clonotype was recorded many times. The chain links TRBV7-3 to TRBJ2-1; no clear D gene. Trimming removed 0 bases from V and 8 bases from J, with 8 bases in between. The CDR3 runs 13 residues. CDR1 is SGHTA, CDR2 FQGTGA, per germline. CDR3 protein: CASSLTVRDEQFF. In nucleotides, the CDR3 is TGTGCCAGCAGCTTAACGGTAAGGGATGAGCAGTTCTTC. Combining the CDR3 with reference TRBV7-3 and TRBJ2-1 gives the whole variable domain GAGVSQTPSNKVTEKGKYVELRCDPISGHTALYWYRQSLGQGPEFLIYFQGTGAADDSGLPNDRFFAVRPEGSVSTLKIQRTERGDSAVYLCASSLTVRDEQFFGPGTRLTVL.

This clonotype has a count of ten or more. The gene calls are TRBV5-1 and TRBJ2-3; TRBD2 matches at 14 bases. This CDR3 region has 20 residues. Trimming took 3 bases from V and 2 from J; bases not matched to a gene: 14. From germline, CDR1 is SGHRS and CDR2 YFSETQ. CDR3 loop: CASSWATRTSGGQVTDTQYF. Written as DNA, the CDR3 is TGCGCCAGCAGCTGGGCGACGAGGACTAGCGGGGGGCAGGTCACAGATACGCAGTATTTT.

The CDR3 protein is CASRPLFSGNTIYF. The CDR3 coding sequence is TGTGCCAGCAGACCGTTGTTCTCTGGAAACACCATATATTTT. This chain uses TRBV2 with TRBJ1-3; D not certain. The CDR3 has 14 residues. The germline V gene encodes CDR1 SNHLY and CDR2 FYNNEI. V dropped 6 bases and J dropped 0 bases, with 9 bases sitting between them.

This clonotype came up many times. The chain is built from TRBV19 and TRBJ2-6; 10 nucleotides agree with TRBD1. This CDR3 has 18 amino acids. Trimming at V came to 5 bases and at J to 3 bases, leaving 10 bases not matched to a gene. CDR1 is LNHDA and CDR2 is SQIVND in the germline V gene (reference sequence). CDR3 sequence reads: CASSYDRDRGFGANVLTF. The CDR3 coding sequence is TGTGCCAGTAGTTACGACCGGGACAGGGGATTTGGGGCCAACGTCCTGACTTTC.

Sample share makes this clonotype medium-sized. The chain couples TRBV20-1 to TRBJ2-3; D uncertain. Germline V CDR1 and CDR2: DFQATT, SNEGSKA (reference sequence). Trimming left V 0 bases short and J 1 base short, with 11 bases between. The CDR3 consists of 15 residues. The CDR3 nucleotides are TGCAGTGCTAGAGATCAAAACGAGGGCACAGATACGCAGTATTTT. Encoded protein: CSARDQNEGTDTQYF.